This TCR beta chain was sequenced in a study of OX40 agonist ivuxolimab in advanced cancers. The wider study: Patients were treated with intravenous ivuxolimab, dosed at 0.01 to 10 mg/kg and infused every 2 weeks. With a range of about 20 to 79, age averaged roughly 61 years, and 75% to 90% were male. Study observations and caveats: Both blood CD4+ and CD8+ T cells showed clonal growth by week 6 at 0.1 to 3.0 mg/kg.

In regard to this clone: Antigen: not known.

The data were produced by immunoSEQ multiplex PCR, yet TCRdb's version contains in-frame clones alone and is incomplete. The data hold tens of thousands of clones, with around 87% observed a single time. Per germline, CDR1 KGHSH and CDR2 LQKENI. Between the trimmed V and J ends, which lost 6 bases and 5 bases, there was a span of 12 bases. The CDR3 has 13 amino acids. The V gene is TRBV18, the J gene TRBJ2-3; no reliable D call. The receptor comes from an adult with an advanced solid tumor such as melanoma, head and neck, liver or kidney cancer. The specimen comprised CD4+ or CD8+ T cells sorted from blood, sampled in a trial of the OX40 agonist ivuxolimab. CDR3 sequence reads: CASSPLVIDTQYF. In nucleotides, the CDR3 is TGTGCCAGCTCTCCTTTGGTAATAGATACGCAGTATTTT.